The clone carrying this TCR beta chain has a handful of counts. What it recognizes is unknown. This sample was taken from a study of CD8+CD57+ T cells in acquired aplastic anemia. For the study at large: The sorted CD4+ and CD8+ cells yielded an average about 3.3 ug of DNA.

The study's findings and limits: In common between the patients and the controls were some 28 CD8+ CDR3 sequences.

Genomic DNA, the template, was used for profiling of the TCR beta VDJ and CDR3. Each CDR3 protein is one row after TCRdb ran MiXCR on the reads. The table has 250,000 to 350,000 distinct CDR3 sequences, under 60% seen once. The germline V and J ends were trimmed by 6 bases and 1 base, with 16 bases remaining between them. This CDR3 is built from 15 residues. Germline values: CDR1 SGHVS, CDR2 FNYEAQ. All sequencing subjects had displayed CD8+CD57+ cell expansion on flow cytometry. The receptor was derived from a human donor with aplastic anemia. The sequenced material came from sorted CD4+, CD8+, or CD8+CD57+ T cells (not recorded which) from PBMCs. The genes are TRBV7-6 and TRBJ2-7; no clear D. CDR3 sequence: CASSVAPAASYEQYF. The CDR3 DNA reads TGTGCCAGCAGTGTGGCTCCAGCAGCATCCTACGAGCAGTACTTC.